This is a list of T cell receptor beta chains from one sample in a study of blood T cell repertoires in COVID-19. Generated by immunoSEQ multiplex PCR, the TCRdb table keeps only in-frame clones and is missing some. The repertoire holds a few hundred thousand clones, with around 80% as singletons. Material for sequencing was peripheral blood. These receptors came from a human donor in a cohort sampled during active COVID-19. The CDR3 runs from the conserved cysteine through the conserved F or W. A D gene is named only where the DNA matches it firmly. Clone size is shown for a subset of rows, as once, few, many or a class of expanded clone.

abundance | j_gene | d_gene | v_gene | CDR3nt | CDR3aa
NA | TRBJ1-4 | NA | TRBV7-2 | TGTGCCAGCCCCATACGGCAGGGGATAGGTAAAACTAATGAAAAACTGTTTTTT | CASPIRQGIGKTNEKLFF
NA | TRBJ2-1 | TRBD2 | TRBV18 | TGTGCCAGCTCACCACCGGGGAGACTAGCGGGAGCAGATGAGCAGTTCTTC | CASSPPGRLAGADEQFF
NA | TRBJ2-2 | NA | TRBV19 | TGTGCCAGTAGTATAGGGGCAGGGGTAGCCGGGGAGCTGTTTTTT | CASSIGAGVAGELFF
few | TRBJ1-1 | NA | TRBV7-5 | TGTGTCAGAAGCCCGGGGTTTACTGAAGCTTTCTTT | CVRSPGFTEAFF
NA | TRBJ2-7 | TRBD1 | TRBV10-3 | TGTGCCATCAGTGAGTCGGTTGGGACAGGGACACTCGAGCAGTACTTC | CAISESVGTGTLEQYF
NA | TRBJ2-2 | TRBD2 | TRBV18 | TGTGCCAGCTCACCACCTGCTAGCGGGAGTCGGGTCGGGGAGCTGTTTTTT | CASSPPASGSRVGELFF
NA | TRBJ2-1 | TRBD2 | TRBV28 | TGTGCCAGCAGTTCCGATTCCACGACTAGCGGGTACAATGAGCAGTTCTTC | CASSSDSTTSGYNEQFF
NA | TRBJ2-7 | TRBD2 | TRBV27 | TGTGCCAGCAGTAGCGGGGGTACCTACGAGCAGTACTTC | CASSSGGTYEQYF
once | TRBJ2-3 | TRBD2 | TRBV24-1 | TGTGCCACCAGTGATTCTAGCGGGACCTTCACAGATACGCAGTATTTT | CATSDSSGTFTDTQYF
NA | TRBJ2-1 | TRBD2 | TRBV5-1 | TGCGCCAGCAGCTTGGGACTAGCGGGAGAGTACAATGAGCAGTTCTTC | CASSLGLAGEYNEQFF
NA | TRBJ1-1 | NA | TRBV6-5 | TGTGCCAGCATTACAGGGTCCAATGAAGCTTTCTTT | CASITGSNEAFF
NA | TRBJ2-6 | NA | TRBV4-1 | TGCGCCAGCAGCCAAGAAGACCAATCCATCGGGTGGGCCAACGTCCTGACTTTC | CASSQEDQSIGWANVLTF
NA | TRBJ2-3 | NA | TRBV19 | TGTGCCAGTAGTATAGTCCGGGGCACAGATACGCAGTATTTT | CASSIVRGTDTQYF
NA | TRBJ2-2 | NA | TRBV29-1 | TGCAGCGTTGAAGGGCGGGACGACACCGGGGAGCTGTTTTTT | CSVEGRDDTGELFF
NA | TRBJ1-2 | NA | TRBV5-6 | TGTGCCAGCAGCCTCGGAGTTCCCTATGGCTACACCTTC | CASSLGVPYGYTF
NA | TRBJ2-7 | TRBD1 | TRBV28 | TGTGCCAGCACGTATCAGGGGGTTACCTACGAGCAGTACTTC | CASTYQGVTYEQYF
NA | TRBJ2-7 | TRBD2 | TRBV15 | TGTGCCACCAGCACCGGGACTAGCGGCTACGAGCAGTACTTC | CATSTGTSGYEQYF
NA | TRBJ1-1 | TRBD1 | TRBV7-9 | TGTGCCAGCAGCTTAGCGAGGGGGCGGCTCAACACTGAAGCTTTCTTT | CASSLARGRLNTEAFF
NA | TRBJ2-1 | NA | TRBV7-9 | TGTGCCAGCAGCTTCGGGACTTCAACGAGATGGGAGCAGTTCTTC | CASSFGTSTRWEQFF
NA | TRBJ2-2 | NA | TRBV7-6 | TGTGCCAGCAGCCCCCGCGAGGGACACGGGACCGGGGAGCTGTTTTTT | CASSPREGHGTGELFF
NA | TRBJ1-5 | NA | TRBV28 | TGTGCCAGCGGGGGGAGCAATCAGCCCCAGCATTTT | CASGGSNQPQHF
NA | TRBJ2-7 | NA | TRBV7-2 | TGTGCCAGCAGCTTAGCTCCCGGACAGCTCTACGAGCAGTACTTC | CASSLAPGQLYEQYF
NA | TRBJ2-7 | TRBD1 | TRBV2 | TGTGCCAGCAGGGTTGGACAGGGGGGCCCCTACGAGCAGTACTTC | CASRVGQGGPYEQYF
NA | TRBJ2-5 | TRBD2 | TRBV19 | TGTGCCAGTAGTGACACCGGGACTAAAGAGACCCAGTACTTC | CASSDTGTKETQYF
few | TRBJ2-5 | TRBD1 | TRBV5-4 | TGTGCCAGCAGCACCGAGACAGGGGGCGGGGAGACCCAGTACTTC | CASSTETGGGETQYF
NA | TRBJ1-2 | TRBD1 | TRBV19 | TGTGCCAGTAGTACCCGGACAGGCCACTATGGCTACACCTTC | CASSTRTGHYGYTF
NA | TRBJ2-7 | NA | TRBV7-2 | TGTGCCAGCAGCTTCCGACAGGACGGGGAGCAGTACTTC | CASSFRQDGEQYF
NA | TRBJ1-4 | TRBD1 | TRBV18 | TGTGCCAGCTCACAGACAGGGGTTAATGAAAAACTGTTTTTT | CASSQTGVNEKLFF
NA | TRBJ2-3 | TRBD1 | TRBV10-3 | TGTGCCACCTCGACAGGGGTGACAGATACGCAGTATTTT | CATSTGVTDTQYF
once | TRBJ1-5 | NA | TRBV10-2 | TGCGCCAGCAGTGATCCCCGACAGTCCTATCAGCCCCAGCATTTT | CASSDPRQSYQPQHF
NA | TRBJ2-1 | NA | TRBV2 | TGTGCCAGCAGTGAAGCGTGGCTAGCAGGTCATGAGCAGTTCTTC | CASSEAWLAGHEQFF
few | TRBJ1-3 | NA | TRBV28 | TGTGCCGCTCGGGTGGGCTCTGGAAACACCATATATTTT | CAARVGSGNTIYF
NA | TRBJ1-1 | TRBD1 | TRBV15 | TGTGCCACCAGCAAGGCAGGGGGTGGGAACACTGAAGCTTTCTTT | CATSKAGGGNTEAFF
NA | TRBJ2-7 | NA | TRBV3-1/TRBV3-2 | TGTGCCAGCAGCCCAGCCCTCGGGAGAGCCCACGAGCAGTACTTC | CASSPALGRAHEQYF
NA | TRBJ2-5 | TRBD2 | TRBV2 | TGTGCCAGCAGTGGGGGACTAGCGGGAACAAGGGAAGAGACCCAGTACTTC | CASSGGLAGTREETQYF
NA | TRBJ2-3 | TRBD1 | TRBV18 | TGTGCCAGCGCGAATTCCGGACAGGCAGGGACGCAGTATTTT | CASANSGQAGTQYF
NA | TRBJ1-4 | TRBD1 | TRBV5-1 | TGCGCCAGCAGGCGATCCGGGACAGGGAGTGAAAAACTGTTTTTT | CASRRSGTGSEKLFF
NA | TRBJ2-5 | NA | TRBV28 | TGTGCCAGCAGCCGGGACTCCCAAGAGACCCAGTACTTC | CASSRDSQETQYF
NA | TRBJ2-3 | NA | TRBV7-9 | TGTGCCAGCAGCTTATTCCCGGATACGCAGTATTTT | CASSLFPDTQYF
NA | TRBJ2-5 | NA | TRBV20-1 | TGCAGTGCTAACCCCGCGGAGACCCAGTACTTC | CSANPAETQYF
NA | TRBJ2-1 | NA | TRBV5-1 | TGCGCCAGCAGCTGGGACACCTACAATGAGCAGTTCTTC | CASSWDTYNEQFF
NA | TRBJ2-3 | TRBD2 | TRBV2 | TGTGCCAGCATCGGCGAGGCGGGGGGCACAGATACGCAGTATTTT | CASIGEAGGTDTQYF
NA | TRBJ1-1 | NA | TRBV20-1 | TGCAGTGCTAGTGGCCTACAGTTTGGGAGCACTGAAGCTTTCTTT | CSASGLQFGSTEAFF
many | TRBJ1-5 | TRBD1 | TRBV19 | TGTGCCAGTAGTCCCTTGGACAGGAGCAATCAGCCCCAGCATTTT | CASSPLDRSNQPQHF
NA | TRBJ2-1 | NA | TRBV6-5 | TGTGCCAGCAGTTACGGGCACAATGAGCAGTTCTTC | CASSYGHNEQFF
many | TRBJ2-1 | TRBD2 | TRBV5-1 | TGCGCCAGCAGCCGGCCTATTCAAACTAGCGGGTTAACCTACAATGAGCAGTTCTTC | CASSRPIQTSGLTYNEQFF
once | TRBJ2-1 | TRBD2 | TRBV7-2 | TGTGCCAGCAGCTCTAGCGGGACCGTCTACAATGAGCAGTTCTTC | CASSSSGTVYNEQFF
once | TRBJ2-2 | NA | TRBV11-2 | TGTGCCAGCAGCGCTGTGCGCACCGGGGAGCTGTTTTTT | CASSAVRTGELFF
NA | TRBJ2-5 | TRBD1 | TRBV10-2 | TGCGCCAGCAGTGATGGGACAGGGGGCGGAGAGACCCAGTACTTC | CASSDGTGGGETQYF
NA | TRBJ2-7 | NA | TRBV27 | TGTGCCAGCAGTTTCGGGGGTGGGTCCTACGAGCAGTACTTC | CASSFGGGSYEQYF
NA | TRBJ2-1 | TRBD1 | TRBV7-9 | TGTGCCAGCAGCTTTTCAGGGGGCAATGAGCAGTTCTTC | CASSFSGGNEQFF
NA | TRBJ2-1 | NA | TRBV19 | TGTGCCAGTAGTATTTATAGCGGGACAGCCACTTACAATGAGCAGTTCTTC | CASSIYSGTATYNEQFF
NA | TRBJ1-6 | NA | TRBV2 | TGTGCCAGCTTAGGACAAGGGATTTCACCCCTCCACTTT | CASLGQGISPLHF
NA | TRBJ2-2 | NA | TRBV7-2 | TGTGCCAGCAGCTTAGCCGCCATAACAGCGGCGAACACCGGGGAGCTGTTTTTT | CASSLAAITAANTGELFF
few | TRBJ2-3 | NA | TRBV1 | TGCACCAGCAGCCAAGATCGACTAGCGGGACGGGGGGACACAGATACGCAGTATTTT | CTSSQDRLAGRGDTDTQYF
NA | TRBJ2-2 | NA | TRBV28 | TGTGCCAGCAGTTTACGACAGCTCGGGGAGCTGTTTTTT | CASSLRQLGELFF
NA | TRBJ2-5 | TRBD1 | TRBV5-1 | TGCGCCAGCAGATCCCAGGGGGCGCGGGTCTACCAAGAGACCCAGTACTTC | CASRSQGARVYQETQYF
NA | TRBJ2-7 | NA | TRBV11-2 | TGTGCCAGCAGCTTAGGGGCTGGGTACGAGCAGTACTTC | CASSLGAGYEQYF
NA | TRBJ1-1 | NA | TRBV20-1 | TGCAGTAGCCGACAGTATGAAGCTTTCTTT | CSSRQYEAFF